This TCR beta chain comes out of a study of early T cells in non-severe SARS-CoV-2 infection. The germline CDR1 and CDR2 sequences are DFQATT and SNEGSKA (reference sequence). This CDR3 is 12 amino acids long. V was trimmed by 6 bases and J by 6 bases, leaving 11 bases between them. This clonotype appeared a few times. MiXCR, run by TCRdb on the 5' RACE reads, gives a single entry per CDR3 protein. The repertoire consists of tens of thousands of distinct CDR3 sequences, with over 10% occurring once and the leading ten covering approximately 2.6%. The sequenced sample consisted of whole blood. This chain uses TRBV20-1 with TRBJ2-2; D is unclear. This TCR derives from an adult who was a healthcare worker with PCR-confirmed SARS-CoV-2 infection or an uninfected control (not recorded which). CDR3 DNA: TGCAGTGCCCGAGGAAAATCCGGGGAGCTGTTTTTT. This encodes CSARGKSGELFF.